What follows are 28 T cell receptor beta chains derived from one specimen sequenced in a study of immune characteristics of hereditary and idiopathic chronic pancreatitis. Total pancreatectomy with islet autotransplantation was the source of the chronic pancreatitis pancreas tissue. TCRdb's copy holds only in-frame clones and misses some; the assay was immunoSEQ multiplex PCR. This sample has some 15,000 clones, with 73% found just once. Sequencing was done on a sample of pancreas tissue with hereditary chronic pancreatitis. The receptors derive from a human donor with chronic pancreatitis.

The chain carries TRBV6-5 and TRBJ2-3; TRBD2 matches 12 bases. CDR1 MNHEY and CDR2 SVGAGI come from the germline V gene. Trimming cost V 5 bases and J 2 bases; bases outside gene matches: 2. This CDR3 comprises 15 residues. Written as DNA, the CDR3 is TGTGCCAGCAGTCGACTAGCGGGGGACACAGATACGCAGTATTTT. Translating it yields CASSRLAGDTDTQYF.

The chain uses TRBV7-9 and TRBJ1-5; D is undetermined. Trimming shortened V by 1 base and J by 3 bases, and 13 bases separated the two germline ends. The CDR3 loop spans 16 amino acids. Looked up from germline, CDR1 is SEHNR and CDR2 is FQNEAQ (reference sequence). The CDR3 DNA follows: TGTGCCAGCAGCTTAGAACTCTGGGGTCCCAATCAGCCCCAGCATTTT. Encoded protein: CASSLELWGPNQPQHF.

The chain uses TRBV2 and TRBJ2-5; unclear D gene. This CDR3 has 13 amino acids. V lost 4 bases to trimming and J lost 3 bases, with 9 bases between them. Germline V gene data show CDR1 as SNHLY and CDR2 as FYNNEI. CDR3 bases: TGTGCCAGCAGTGCATACACAAAAGAGACCCAGTACTTC. Translated, it gives CASSAYTKETQYF.

J is TRBJ2-1 and V is TRBV11-3, with TRBD2 as a possible D gene (5 bases). This CDR3 spans 11 amino acids. V lost 11 bases and J lost 15, with 20 bases in between. The V gene's germline CDR1 is SGHNT and CDR2 YENEEA. CDR3 loop: CAVEDSPLGFF. CDR3 nucleotides: TGTGCCGTCGAGGACTCACCCTTGGGGTTCTTC.

Only one count was recorded for this clone. The V and J genes are TRBV6-5 and TRBJ1-5; the D gene is possibly TRBD1 (5 bases). The ends were cut back, 8 bases at V and 5 bases at J, with 16 bases in the middle. CDR1 is MNHEY, CDR2 SVGAGI, per germline. The CDR3 has 14 residues. DNA for the CDR3: TGTGCCAGCTTCCAGGCAGGGATGGATCAGCCCCAGCATTTT. It codes for CASFQAGMDQPQHF.

Relative to its sample, this clone is medium-sized (0.01 to 0.1%). This sequence joins TRBV19 and TRBJ1-5, with TRBD1 as a possible D gene (6 bases). The CDR3 extends over 15 amino acids. V lost 5 bases to trimming and J lost 0 bases, with 11 bases between them. CDR1 and CDR2 (germline): LNHDA, SQIVND (reference sequence). Written as DNA, the CDR3 is TGTGCCAGTAGTCTCGGGACACTTAGCAATCAGCCCCAGCATTTT. It translates to CASSLGTLSNQPQHF. The complete variable domain, with remaining parts taken from reference TRBV19 and TRBJ1-5, reads DGGITQSPKYLFRKEGQNVTLSCEQNLNHDAMYWYRQDPGQGLRLIYYSQIVNDFQKGDIAEGYSVSREKKESFPLTVTSAQKNPTAFYLCASSLGTLSNQPQHFGDGTRLSIL.

This clone was counted only a few times. The V call is TRBV5-1, the J call TRBJ1-2; 7 bases are a match to TRBD1. Germline V gene sequence: CDR1 SGHRS, CDR2 YFSETQ. With V trimmed by 3 bases and J by 3 bases, 8 bases remained unmatched. The CDR3 extends over 15 amino acids. Here the CDR3 DNA reads TGCGCCAGCAGCTCTGGGGGGGACAGCTACTATGGCTACACCTTC. Residues: CASSSGGDSYYGYTF.

This clone rates as medium-sized. The chain has TRBV19 and TRBJ2-7; the D gene is possibly TRBD2 (6 bases). This CDR3 contains 15 residues. V dropped 6 bases and J dropped 4 bases, with 19 bases sitting between them. Looked up from germline, CDR1 is LNHDA and CDR2 is SQIVND (reference sequence). The CDR3 nucleotides read TGTGCCAGTAGCCCCCCCGGGGGTATTGGATACGAGCAGTACTTC. Protein: CASSPPGGIGYEQYF.

V and J are TRBV28 and TRBJ2-1; the match to TRBD2 covers 9 bases. The CDR3 spans 16 residues. Germline CDR1 MDHEN, CDR2 SYDVKM. The ends lost 10 bases at V and 8 bases at J; junction bases unmatched: 18. The CDR3, as DNA: TGTGCCAACTCTAAGCTGGGGGGACTAGCTATCCATGAGCAGTTCTTC. Translation: CANSKLGGLAIHEQFF.

The chain combines TRBV5-1 with TRBJ2-3, with D unclear. The CDR3 runs 14 residues. Germline CDR1 and CDR2: SGHRS and YFSETQ. With 2 bases removed from V and 1 base from J, the gap between germline ends came to 8 bases. The CDR3 DNA sequence: TGCGCCAGCAGCTTTAGTAGGGGCACAGATACGCAGTATTTT. This translates into CASSFSRGTDTQYF.

This chain connects TRBV2 to TRBJ1-1, with D perhaps matching TRBD1 (6 bases). This CDR3 has 12 amino acids. Trimming cost V 8 bases and J 5 bases, with 12 bases left between them. Germline V lookup: CDR1 SNHLY, CDR2 FYNNEI. The CDR3 DNA reads TGTGCCAGCGGGGGGGGCCGGACTGAAGCTTTCTTT. Its translation is CASGGGRTEAFF. Full variable domain (outside the CDR3, taken from reference TRBV2 and TRBJ1-1): EPEVTQTPSHQVTQMGQEVILRCVPISNHLYFYWYRQILGQKVEFLVSFYNNEISEKSEIFDDQFSVERPDGSNFTLKIRSTKLEDSAMYFCASGGGRTEAFFGQGTRLTVV.

This clone appeared once. The rearrangement joins TRBV7-9 to TRBJ2-1; D uncertain. The CDR3 consists of 13 residues. V shed 8 bases and J shed 8 bases, with 16 bases lying between them. CDR1 SEHNR and CDR2 FQNEAQ come from the germline V gene (reference sequence). CDR3 sequence: CASLLRVSDEQFF. The CDR3 DNA sequence: TGTGCCAGCCTCTTACGAGTATCGGATGAGCAGTTCTTC.

This chain uses TRBV5-6 with TRBJ2-2; 13 nucleotides match TRBD2. The V gene end was trimmed by 4 bases and the J gene end by 4 bases; junction bases not matched to a gene: 1. Germline assignment: CDR1 SGHDT and CDR2 YYEEEE. This CDR3 is built from 15 residues. CDR3 protein: CASSTSGRVTGELFF. DNA for the CDR3: TGTGCCAGCAGCACTAGCGGGAGGGTCACCGGGGAGCTGTTTTTT. The full variable domain, completed using reference TRBV5-6 and TRBJ2-2, is DAGVTQSPTHLIKTRGQQVTLRCSPKSGHDTVSWYQQALGQGPQFIFQYYEEEERQRGNFPDRFSGHQFPNYSSELNVNALLLGDSALYLCASSTSGRVTGELFFGEGSRLTVL.

The chain is built from TRBV7-8 and TRBJ1-5; D uncertain. The CDR3 sequence is 17 residues long. The germline V and J ends were trimmed by 6 bases and 0 bases, with 18 bases remaining between them. CDR1 is SGHVS and CDR2 is FQNEAQ in the germline V gene. CDR3 region: CASRYGPQRNSNQPQHF. CDR3 coding DNA: TGTGCCAGCAGGTACGGGCCGCAACGCAATAGCAATCAGCCCCAGCATTTT.

By proportion, this clone is medium-sized. This chain joins TRBV7-9 and TRBJ1-2, with a weak D call TRBD1 (5 bases). The germline V gene encodes CDR1 SEHNR and CDR2 FQNEAQ (reference sequence). V lost 5 bases and J lost 8, with 12 bases in between. The CDR3 extends over 12 amino acids. This chain's CDR3 is CASSVTGVGYTF. Written as DNA, the CDR3 is TGTGCCAGCAGCGTTACAGGAGTCGGCTACACCTTC.

V is TRBV6-5 and J is TRBJ2-3, with TRBD2 matching 8 bases. The V gene end was trimmed by 10 bases and the J gene end by 4 bases; junction bases not matched to a gene: 10. The germline V gene has CDR1 MNHEY and CDR2 SVGAGI. The CDR3 spans 14 residues. The CDR3 nucleotides are TGTGCCACCCAGGGACTAGAAGGATCAGATACGCAGTATTTT. Its protein product is CATQGLEGSDTQYF.

The rearrangement joins TRBV4-2 to TRBJ2-2, with unresolved D. V was trimmed by 3 bases and J by 5 bases, leaving 7 bases between them. In germline, CDR1 is LGHNA, CDR2 YNFKEQ. CDR3 size: 13 residues. CDR3 sequence (DNA): TGTGCCAGCAGCCAGGCTTCAACCGGGGAGCTGTTTTTT. It translates to CASSQASTGELFF.

The chain has TRBV28 and TRBJ1-5; D remains ambiguous. Germline values: CDR1 MDHEN, CDR2 SYDVKM. The CDR3 length is 16 residues. V was clipped by 2 bases and J by 1 base, with 12 bases between them. CDR3 sequence reads: CASSLGLRGSNQPQHF. The DNA for the CDR3 is TGTGCCAGCAGTTTAGGTCTTCGGGGAAGCAATCAGCCCCAGCATTTT.

V usage is TRBV12-2 and J usage is TRBJ2-1; no check of the table's D call, TRBD1, against the DNA was made. TRBV12-2 is given as a pseudogene. The CDR3 is 21 amino acids. The CDR3 nucleotides read TGTGCAAGTCGCTTTGGGTCCCGCAGAGAATGGGCGTTTTTTGACTACAATGAGCAGTTCTTC. Amino acids: CASRFGSRREWAFFDYNEQFF.

This clone came up once. The rearrangement links TRBV7-2 to TRBJ2-7; 12 bases line up with TRBD2. V shed 5 bases, J shed 5 bases, and the junction held 1 base outside the gene matches. Germline values: CDR1 SGHTA, CDR2 FQGNSA. The CDR3 runs to 13 residues. The CDR3 reads CASSRTSGNEQYF. The CDR3 nucleotides read TGTGCCAGCAGCCGGACTAGCGGGAACGAGCAGTACTTC.

V gene TRBV28 combines with J gene TRBJ2-6; D may be TRBD1 (6 bases). The V and J ends lost 3 bases and 0 bases respectively, with 9 bases between them. Germline V gene data show CDR1 as MDHEN and CDR2 as SYDVKM. The CDR3 has 16 residues. The CDR3: CASSFGQFSGANVLTF. CDR3 coding DNA: TGTGCCAGCAGTTTTGGACAGTTCTCTGGGGCCAACGTCCTGACTTTC.

The chain has TRBV12-2 and TRBJ2-3; TRBD2 is taken as the D call from the table, unchecked against the DNA. TRBV12-2 represents a pseudogene. This CDR3 comprises 16 residues. The CDR3 region is CASRLAGLASTDTQYF. In DNA form, the CDR3 reads TGTGCAAGTCGCTTAGCGGGACTAGCTAGCACAGATACGCAGTATTTT.

The chain carries TRBV27 and TRBJ2-7; no clear D gene. V was cut by 0 bases and J by 5 bases, with 14 bases left in between. In germline, CDR1 is MNHEY, CDR2 SMNVEV (reference sequence). The CDR3 loop spans 15 amino acids. In nucleotides, the CDR3 is TGTGCCAGCAGTTTATCGCAGGTCGGGTTTGACGAGCAGTACTTC. This sequence encodes CASSLSQVGFDEQYF.

The chain links TRBV2 to TRBJ1-3, with TRBD1 as a possible D gene (6 bases). Germline V gene lookup returns CDR1 SNHLY and CDR2 FYNNEI. The CDR3 extends over 14 amino acids. Trimming pared 6 bases from V and 2 bases from J, leaving 11 bases between. CDR3 in amino acids: CASSAGQAGNTIYF. The DNA of the CDR3 is TGTGCCAGCAGCGCGGGACAAGCTGGAAACACCATATATTTT.

Worth noting for this clone: At one end, the junction sequence differs from germline, possibly due to a read error. This sequence joins TRBV6-1 and TRBJ2-2, with D perhaps TRBD2 (6 bases). Per germline, CDR1 MNHNS and CDR2 SASEGT. This CDR3 is 17 amino acids long. In DNA form, the CDR3 reads TGTGCCAGCAGTGAAGACCCGACAGCTAGTAGAGGCGGGGAGCTGGTTTTT. It is translated as CASSEDPTASRGGELVF.

This rearrangement joins TRBV12-3 or TRBV12-4 to TRBJ2-7; D possibly corresponds to TRBD1 (5 bases). There are 12 residues in the CDR3. V lost 6 bases and J lost 4, with 10 bases in between. The CDR3 sequence is CASSNRLYEQYF. The CDR3 DNA follows: TGTGCCAGCAGCAACAGGTTATACGAGCAGTACTTC.

The chain couples TRBV4-2 to TRBJ2-3, with D maybe TRBD1 (6 bases). Trimming removed 4 bases from V and 4 bases from J, with 12 bases in between. CDR1 and CDR2 from the germline V gene are LGHNA and YNFKEQ. CDR3 size: 14 residues. The CDR3 spells CASSRGQIPDTQYF. The CDR3 DNA is TGTGCCAGCAGCCGTGGACAGATCCCAGATACGCAGTATTTT.

V and J are TRBV19 and TRBJ2-3; 10 bases are a match to TRBD2. The CDR3 extends over 15 amino acids. Trimming removed 4 bases from V and 4 bases from J; junction bases left unmatched: 5. CDR1 and CDR2 (germline): LNHDA, SQIVND (reference sequence). CDR3 region: CASSTSGRAADTQYF. The CDR3 nucleotides are TGTGCCAGTAGTACGAGCGGGAGGGCGGCAGATACGCAGTATTTT.